This T cell receptor (beta chain) was recorded in a study of control samples from healthy donors and cancer patients. This CDR3 spans 13 amino acids. The germline CDR1 and CDR2 sequences are MNHNY and SVGAGI (reference sequence). Deletions cut 5 bases from V and 1 base from J, with 8 bases between. Sequencing used immunoSEQ multiplex PCR; TCRdb keeps in-frame clones, though not all of them. In the table there are about 130,000 clones, 80% to 95% of which are singletons. Sequencing used blood. The sequence came from a man aged 35-49 years in good health. The chain combines TRBV6-6 with TRBJ1-1; D perhaps matches TRBD1 (5 bases). The CDR3 reads CASSRGGNTEAFF. The CDR3 DNA is TGTGCCAGCAGTCGGGGGGGGAACACTGAAGCTTTCTTT.